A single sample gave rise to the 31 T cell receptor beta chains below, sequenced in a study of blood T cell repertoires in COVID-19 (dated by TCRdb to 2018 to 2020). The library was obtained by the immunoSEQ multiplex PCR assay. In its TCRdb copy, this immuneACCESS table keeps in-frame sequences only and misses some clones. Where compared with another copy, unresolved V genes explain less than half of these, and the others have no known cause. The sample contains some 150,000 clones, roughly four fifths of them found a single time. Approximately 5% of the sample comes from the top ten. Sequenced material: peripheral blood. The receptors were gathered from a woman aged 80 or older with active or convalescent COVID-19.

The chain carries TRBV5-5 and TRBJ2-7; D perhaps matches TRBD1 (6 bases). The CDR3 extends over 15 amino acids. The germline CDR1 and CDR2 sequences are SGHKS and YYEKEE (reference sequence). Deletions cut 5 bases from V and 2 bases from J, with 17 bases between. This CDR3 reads CASRAGPGDTYEQYF. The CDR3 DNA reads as TGTGCCAGCAGGGCTGGGCCAGGGGATACCTACGAGCAGTACTTC.

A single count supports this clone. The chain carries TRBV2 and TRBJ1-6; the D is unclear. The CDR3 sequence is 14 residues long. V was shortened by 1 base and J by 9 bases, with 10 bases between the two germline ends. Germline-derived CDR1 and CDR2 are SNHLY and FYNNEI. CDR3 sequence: CASSEVGFGSPLHF. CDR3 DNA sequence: TGTGCCAGCAGTGAAGTTGGCTTTGGTTCACCCCTCCACTTT.

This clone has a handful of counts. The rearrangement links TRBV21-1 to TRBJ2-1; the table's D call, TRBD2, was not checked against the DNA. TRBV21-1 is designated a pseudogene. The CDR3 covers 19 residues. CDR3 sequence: CASSPGLAGGRSSYNEQFF. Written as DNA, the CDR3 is TGTGCCAGCTCCCCGGGACTAGCGGGGGGGCGCAGCTCCTACAATGAGCAGTTCTTC.

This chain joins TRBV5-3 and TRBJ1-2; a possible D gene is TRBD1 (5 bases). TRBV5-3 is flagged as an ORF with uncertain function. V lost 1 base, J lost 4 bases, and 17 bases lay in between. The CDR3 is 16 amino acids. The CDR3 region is CARSLTRRNGGYGYTF. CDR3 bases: TGTGCCAGAAGCTTGACCCGACGAAACGGGGGCTATGGCTACACCTTC.

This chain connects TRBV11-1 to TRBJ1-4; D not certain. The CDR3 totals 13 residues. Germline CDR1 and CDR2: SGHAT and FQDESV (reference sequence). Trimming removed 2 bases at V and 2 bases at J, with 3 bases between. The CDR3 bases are TGTGCCAGCAGCTTACAGACTAATGAAAAACTGTTTTTT. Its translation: CASSLQTNEKLFF.

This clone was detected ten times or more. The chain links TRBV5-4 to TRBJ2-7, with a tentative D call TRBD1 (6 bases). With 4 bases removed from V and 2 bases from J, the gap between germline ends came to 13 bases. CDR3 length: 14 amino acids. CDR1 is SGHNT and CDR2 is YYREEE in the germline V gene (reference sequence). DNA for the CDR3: TGTGCCAGCAGCGAAAATACAGGGCCCTACGAGCAGTACTTC. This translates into CASSENTGPYEQYF.

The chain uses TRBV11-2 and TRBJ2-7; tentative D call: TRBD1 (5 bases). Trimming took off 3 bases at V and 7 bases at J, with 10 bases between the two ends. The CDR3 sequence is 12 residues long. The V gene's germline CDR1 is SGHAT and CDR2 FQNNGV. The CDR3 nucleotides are TGTGCCAGCAGCTTGGCAGGGTGGGAGCAGTACTTC. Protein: CASSLAGWEQYF.

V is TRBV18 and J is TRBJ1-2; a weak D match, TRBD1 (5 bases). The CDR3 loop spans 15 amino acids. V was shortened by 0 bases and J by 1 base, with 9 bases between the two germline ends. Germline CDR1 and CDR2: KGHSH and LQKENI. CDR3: CASSPPDNGNYGYTF. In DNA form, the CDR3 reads TGTGCCAGCTCACCACCGGACAACGGTAACTATGGCTACACCTTC.

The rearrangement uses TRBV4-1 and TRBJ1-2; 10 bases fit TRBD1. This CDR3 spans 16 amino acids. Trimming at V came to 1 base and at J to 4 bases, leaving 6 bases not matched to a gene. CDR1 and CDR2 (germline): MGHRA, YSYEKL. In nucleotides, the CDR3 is TGCGCCAGCAGCCAAGCCAAGACAGGGGGCGTCTATGGCTACACCTTC. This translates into CASSQAKTGGVYGYTF.

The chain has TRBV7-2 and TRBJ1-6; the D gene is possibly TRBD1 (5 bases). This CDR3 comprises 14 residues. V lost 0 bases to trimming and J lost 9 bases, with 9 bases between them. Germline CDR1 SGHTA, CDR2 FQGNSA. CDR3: CASSLATVRSPLHF. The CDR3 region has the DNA TGTGCCAGCAGCTTAGCGACAGTCCGTTCACCCCTCCACTTT.

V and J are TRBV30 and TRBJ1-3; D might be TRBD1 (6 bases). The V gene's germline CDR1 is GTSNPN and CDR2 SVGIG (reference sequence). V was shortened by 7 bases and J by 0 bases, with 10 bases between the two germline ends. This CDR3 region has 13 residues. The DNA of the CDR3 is TGTGCCTACTCGACAGGCTCTGGAAACACCATATATTTT. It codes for CAYSTGSGNTIYF.

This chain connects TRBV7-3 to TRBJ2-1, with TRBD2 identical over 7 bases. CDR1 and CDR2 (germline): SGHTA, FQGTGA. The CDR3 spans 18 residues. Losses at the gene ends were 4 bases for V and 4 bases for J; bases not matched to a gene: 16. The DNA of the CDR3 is TGTGCCAGCAGCTCAAGCAAAGGGGAGGGCAAACTTTACAATGAGCAGTTCTTC. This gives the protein CASSSSKGEGKLYNEQFF.

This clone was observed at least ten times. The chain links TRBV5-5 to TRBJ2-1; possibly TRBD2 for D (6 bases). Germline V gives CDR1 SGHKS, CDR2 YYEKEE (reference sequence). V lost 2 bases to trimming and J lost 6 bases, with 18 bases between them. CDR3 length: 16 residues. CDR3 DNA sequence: TGTGCCAGCAGCTTCCCGGGACTCAGAGCTGGCAATGAGCAGTTCTTC. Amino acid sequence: CASSFPGLRAGNEQFF.

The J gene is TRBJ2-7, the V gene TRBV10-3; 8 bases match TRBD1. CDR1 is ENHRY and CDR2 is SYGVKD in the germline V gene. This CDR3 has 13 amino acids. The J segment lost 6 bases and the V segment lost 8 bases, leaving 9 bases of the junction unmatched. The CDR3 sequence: CAISGQGAGEQYF. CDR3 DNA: TGTGCCATCTCAGGGCAGGGGGCCGGCGAGCAGTACTTC.

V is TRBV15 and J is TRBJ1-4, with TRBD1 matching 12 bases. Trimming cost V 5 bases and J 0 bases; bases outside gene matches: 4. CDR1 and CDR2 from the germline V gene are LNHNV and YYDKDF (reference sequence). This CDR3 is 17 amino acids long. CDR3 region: CATSQGQGAPTNEKLFF. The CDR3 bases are TGTGCCACCAGCCAGGGACAGGGGGCCCCAACTAATGAAAAACTGTTTTTT.

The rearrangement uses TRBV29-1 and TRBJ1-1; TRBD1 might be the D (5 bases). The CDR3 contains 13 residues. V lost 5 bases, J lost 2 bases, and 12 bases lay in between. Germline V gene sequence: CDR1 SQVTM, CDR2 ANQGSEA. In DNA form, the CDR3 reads TGCAGCGTTCAATGGGGCATAAACACTGAAGCTTTCTTT. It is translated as CSVQWGINTEAFF. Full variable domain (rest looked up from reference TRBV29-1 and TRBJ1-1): SAVISQKPSRDICQRGTSLTIQCQVDSQVTMMFWYRQQPGQSLTLIATANQGSEATYESGFVIDKFPISRPNLTFSTLTVSNMSPEDSSIYLCSVQWGINTEAFFGQGTRLTVV.

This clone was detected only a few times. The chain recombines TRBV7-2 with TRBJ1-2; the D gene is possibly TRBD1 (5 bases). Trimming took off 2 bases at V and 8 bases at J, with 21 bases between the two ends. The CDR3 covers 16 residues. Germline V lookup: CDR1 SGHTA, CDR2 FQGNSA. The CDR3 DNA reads TGTGCCAGCAGCTTACTTTCAGGGCAGACTTTTGGGGGCTACACCTTC. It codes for CASSLLSGQTFGGYTF.

DNA of the CDR3: TGTGCCTGGAAGCGGGGCGGGTCTTTCAATGAGCAGTTCTTC. This gives the protein CAWKRGGSFNEQFF. The genes are TRBV30 and TRBJ2-1, with TRBD2 identical over 7 bases. The CDR3 has 14 residues. Germline V gene data show CDR1 as GTSNPN and CDR2 as SVGIG (reference sequence). V gave up 4 bases and J gave up 6 bases; unmatched junction bases: 9.

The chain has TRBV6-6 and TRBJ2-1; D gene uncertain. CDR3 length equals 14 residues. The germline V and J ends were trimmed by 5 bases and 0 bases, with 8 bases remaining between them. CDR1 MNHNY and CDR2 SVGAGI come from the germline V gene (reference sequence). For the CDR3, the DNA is TGTGCCAGCAGTACTTTAAGCTCCTACAATGAGCAGTTCTTC. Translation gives CASSTLSSYNEQFF.

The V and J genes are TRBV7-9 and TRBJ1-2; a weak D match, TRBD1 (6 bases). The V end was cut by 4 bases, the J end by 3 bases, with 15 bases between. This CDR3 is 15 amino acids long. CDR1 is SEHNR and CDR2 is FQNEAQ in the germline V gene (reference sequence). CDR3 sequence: CASSYAGVFDYGYTF. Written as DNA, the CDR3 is TGTGCCAGCAGCTACGCAGGGGTATTTGACTATGGCTACACCTTC.

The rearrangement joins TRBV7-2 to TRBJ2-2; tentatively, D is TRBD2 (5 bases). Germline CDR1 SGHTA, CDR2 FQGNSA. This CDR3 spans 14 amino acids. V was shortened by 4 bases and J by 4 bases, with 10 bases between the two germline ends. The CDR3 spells CASSWRRGTGELFF. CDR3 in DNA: TGTGCCAGCAGCTGGAGACGGGGCACCGGGGAGCTGTTTTTT.

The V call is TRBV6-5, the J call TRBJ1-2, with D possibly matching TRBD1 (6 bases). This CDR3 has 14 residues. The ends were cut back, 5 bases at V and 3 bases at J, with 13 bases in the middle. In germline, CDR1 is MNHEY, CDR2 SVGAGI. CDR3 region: CASSQTQGYYGYTF. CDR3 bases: TGTGCCAGCAGTCAAACTCAGGGGTACTATGGCTACACCTTC.

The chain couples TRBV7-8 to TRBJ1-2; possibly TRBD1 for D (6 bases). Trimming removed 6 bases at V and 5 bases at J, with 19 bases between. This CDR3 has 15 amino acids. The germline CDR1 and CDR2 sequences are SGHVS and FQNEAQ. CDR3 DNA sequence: TGTGCCAGCAGACCCCGGGGCGGGGGGCGGTATGGCTACACCTTC. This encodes CASRPRGGGRYGYTF.

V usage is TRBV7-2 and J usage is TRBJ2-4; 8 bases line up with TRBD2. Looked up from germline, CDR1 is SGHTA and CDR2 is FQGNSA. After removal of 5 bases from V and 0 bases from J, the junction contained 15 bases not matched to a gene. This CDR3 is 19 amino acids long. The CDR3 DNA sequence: TGTGCCAGCAGCCCGAAAGCGGGGGCTGGTCTTTTAGCCAAAAACATTCAGTACTTC. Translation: CASSPKAGAGLLAKNIQYF.

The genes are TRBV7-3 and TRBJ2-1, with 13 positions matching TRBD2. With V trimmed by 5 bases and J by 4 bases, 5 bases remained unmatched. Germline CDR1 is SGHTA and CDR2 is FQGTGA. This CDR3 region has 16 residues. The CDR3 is CASSRTSGGVYNEQFF. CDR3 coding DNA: TGTGCCAGCAGCCGGACTAGCGGGGGAGTATACAATGAGCAGTTCTTC.

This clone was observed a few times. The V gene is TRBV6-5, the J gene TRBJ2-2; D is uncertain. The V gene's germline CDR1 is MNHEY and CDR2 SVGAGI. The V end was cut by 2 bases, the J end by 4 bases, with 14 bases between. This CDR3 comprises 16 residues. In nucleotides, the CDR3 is TGTGCCAGCAGTTACCTAGTCATACCCCCCACCGGGGAGCTGTTTTTT. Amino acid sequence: CASSYLVIPPTGELFF.

The CDR3 spells CASSPLFTGESGANVLTF. The CDR3 coding sequence is TGTGCCAGCTCACCACTTTTTACGGGAGAATCTGGGGCCAACGTCCTGACTTTC. This chain uses TRBV18 with TRBJ2-6, with D possibly matching TRBD2 (6 bases). V shed 1 base and J shed 1 base, with 14 bases lying between them. CDR1 and CDR2 from the germline V gene are KGHSH and LQKENI. The CDR3 is made up of 18 amino acids.

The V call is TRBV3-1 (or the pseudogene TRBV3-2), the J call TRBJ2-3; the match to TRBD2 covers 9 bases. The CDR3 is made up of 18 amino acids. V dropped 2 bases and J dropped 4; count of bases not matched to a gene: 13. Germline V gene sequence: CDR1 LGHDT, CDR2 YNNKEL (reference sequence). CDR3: CASSQSLGAGGASDTQYF. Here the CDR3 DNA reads TGTGCCAGCAGCCAATCATTAGGAGCGGGGGGCGCCTCAGATACGCAGTATTTT.

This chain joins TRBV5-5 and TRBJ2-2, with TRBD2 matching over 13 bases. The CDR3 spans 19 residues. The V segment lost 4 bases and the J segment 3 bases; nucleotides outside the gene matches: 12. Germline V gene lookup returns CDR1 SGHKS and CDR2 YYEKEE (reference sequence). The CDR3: CASSHIAGLAGSYTGELFF. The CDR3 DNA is TGTGCCAGCAGCCACATCGCGGGACTAGCGGGGTCTTACACCGGGGAGCTGTTTTTT.

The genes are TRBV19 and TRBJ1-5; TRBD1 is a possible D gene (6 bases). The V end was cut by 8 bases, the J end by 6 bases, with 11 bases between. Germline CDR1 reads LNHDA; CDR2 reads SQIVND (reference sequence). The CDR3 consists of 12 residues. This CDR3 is CASHRDGQPQHF. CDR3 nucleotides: TGTGCCAGTCACAGGGACGGTCAGCCCCAGCATTTT. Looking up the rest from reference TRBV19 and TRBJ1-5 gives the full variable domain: DGGITQSPKYLFRKEGQNVTLSCEQNLNHDAMYWYRQDPGQGLRLIYYSQIVNDFQKGDIAEGYSVSREKKESFPLTVTSAQKNPTAFYLCASHRDGQPQHFGDGTRLSIL.

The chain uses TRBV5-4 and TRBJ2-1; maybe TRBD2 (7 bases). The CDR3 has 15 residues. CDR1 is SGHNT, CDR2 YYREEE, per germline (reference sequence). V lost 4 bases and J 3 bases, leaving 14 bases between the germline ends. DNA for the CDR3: TGTGCCAGCAGCGGAGGGGGGGTTGGCTACAATGAGCAGTTCTTC. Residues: CASSGGGVGYNEQFF.